Shown below are 21 T cell receptor beta chains from a single sample sequenced in a study of T-cell memory formation after mild COVID-19. TCRdb itself ran the 5' RACE reads through MiXCR, one entry per CDR3 protein. The sample contains hundreds of thousands of distinct CDR3 sequences, about a fifth of which appear only once. The sequencing input was PBMCs or a T cell subset sorted from them (not recorded which). The receptors come from an adult woman who had mild COVID-19 (a few samples of this study predate the infection). Cell type and time point are not known.

In this sample, this clonotype turned up a few times. The chain links TRBV20-1 to TRBJ2-7; 10 bases fit TRBD2. Germline-derived CDR1 and CDR2 are DFQATT and SNEGSKA (reference sequence). CDR3 length: 15 amino acids. J lost 4 bases, V lost 3 bases, and 9 bases had no gene match. CDR3 sequence reads: CSARGVTSGEYEQYF. CDR3 DNA sequence: TGCAGTGCTAGGGGCGTAACTAGCGGGGAGTACGAGCAGTACTTC.

This clonotype has ten or more counts. This chain uses TRBV5-1 with TRBJ2-1; perhaps TRBD2 as D (7 bases). Germline V gene lookup returns CDR1 SGHRS and CDR2 YFSETQ. The germline V and J ends were trimmed by 0 bases and 3 bases, with 13 bases remaining between them. The CDR3 covers 16 residues. Here the CDR3 reads CASSLGGLAVYNEQFF. DNA of the CDR3: TGCGCCAGCAGCTTGGGGGGGCTAGCGGTCTACAATGAGCAGTTCTTC.

Only a few counts were recorded for this clonotype. J is TRBJ2-2 and V is TRBV12-3 or TRBV12-4; TRBD2 matches 14 bases. V dropped 5 bases and J dropped 7; count of bases not matched to a gene: 9. The CDR3 consists of 17 residues. DNA of the CDR3: TGTGCCAGCAGTCTCGGACTAGCGGGAGGACTTTACGGGGAGCTGTTTTTT. Its translation is CASSLGLAGGLYGELFF.

This clonotype was picked up a small number of times. J is TRBJ2-3 and V is TRBV6-1; the D call may be TRBD1 or TRBD2 (6 bases each). Germline loops: CDR1 MNHNS, CDR2 SASEGT. The CDR3 runs to 14 residues. The germline V and J ends were trimmed by 2 bases and 1 base, with 7 bases remaining between them. The CDR3 coding sequence is TGTGCCAGCAGTGAAAGGGGGGGCACAGATACGCAGTATTTT. It translates to CASSERGGTDTQYF.

In its sample, this clonotype was seen a few times. The chain recombines TRBV7-9 with TRBJ2-2; a weak D match, TRBD2 (6 bases). CDR1 is SEHNR, CDR2 FQNEAQ, per germline (reference sequence). The CDR3 is 16 amino acids. Trimming shortened V by 8 bases and J by 5 bases, and 21 bases separated the two germline ends. The CDR3 DNA reads TGTGCCAGCCGACCGGCGGGCACGGGGAGGACCGGGGAGCTGTTTTTT. Translated, it gives CASRPAGTGRTGELFF.

V is TRBV7-3 and J is TRBJ1-2; D not certain. The germline CDR1 and CDR2 sequences are SGHTA and FQGTGA. CDR3 length: 15 residues. The V end lost 2 bases, the J end lost 4 bases, and 14 bases lay between the germline ends. CDR3 residues: CASSLSRTEVYGYTF. CDR3 coding DNA: TGTGCCAGCAGCTTATCTAGGACGGAGGTCTATGGCTACACCTTC.

The chain carries TRBV11-2 and TRBJ2-7, with 7 positions matching TRBD1. Germline V gene sequence: CDR1 SGHAT, CDR2 FQNNGV. This CDR3 region has 14 residues. J gave up 2 bases and V 5 bases, and 6 bases lay outside the gene matches. The CDR3 loop is CASSITGTAYEQYF. CDR3 DNA sequence: TGTGCCAGCAGCATAACTGGGACAGCCTACGAGCAGTACTTC.

A few counts support this clonotype. The genes are TRBV6-5 and TRBJ2-3; D is possibly TRBD1 or TRBD2 (5 bases each). The CDR3 totals 16 residues. The V end lost 6 bases, the J end lost 0 bases, and 16 bases lay between the germline ends. Germline V gene data show CDR1 as MNHEY and CDR2 as SVGAGI. The CDR3 spells CASRSDWGGSTDTQYF. The CDR3 DNA reads as TGTGCCAGCAGATCAGATTGGGGCGGGAGCACAGATACGCAGTATTTT.

The chain uses TRBV9 and TRBJ2-7; TRBD2 agrees at 7 bases. The length of the CDR3 is 16 residues. With 3 bases clipped from V and 1 base from J, the junction kept 10 bases outside the gene matches. Germline V lookup: CDR1 SGDLS, CDR2 YYNGEE. DNA of the CDR3: TGTGCCAGCAGCGAGCAGGCGGGCGGGAGTTCCTACGAGCAGTACTTC. Protein sequence: CASSEQAGGSSYEQYF.

V gene TRBV5-1 combines with J gene TRBJ2-7, with TRBD2 as a possible D gene (6 bases). V was shortened by 0 bases and J by 0 bases, with 13 bases between the two germline ends. CDR1 is SGHRS and CDR2 is YFSETQ in the germline V gene. There are 16 residues in the CDR3. CDR3 DNA sequence: TGCGCCAGCAGCTTGGACGGAGTAGCGGTCTCCTACGAGCAGTACTTC. It codes for CASSLDGVAVSYEQYF.

This clonotype appeared a single time. The chain couples TRBV18 to TRBJ1-1; a possible D gene is TRBD1 (5 bases). Germline V CDR1 and CDR2: KGHSH, LQKENI. The V gene lost 6 bases and the J gene lost 3 bases, with 14 bases spanning the gap. CDR3 size: 14 residues. The CDR3 DNA reads TGTGCCAGCTCGCCCCTAGGAGGGGACACTGAAGCTTTCTTT. Translation gives CASSPLGGDTEAFF. Variable domain in full (rest from reference TRBV18 and TRBJ1-1): NAGVMQNPRHLVRRRGQEARLRCSPMKGHSHVYWYRQLPEEGLKFMVYLQKENIIDESGMPKERFSAEFPKEGPSILRIQQVVRGDSAAYFCASSPLGGDTEAFFGQGTRLTVV.

This clonotype was counted only a few times. This chain connects TRBV6-6 to TRBJ2-7; TRBD1 aligns across 7 bases. After removal of 5 bases from V and 3 bases from J, the junction contained 10 bases not matched to a gene. The germline V gene encodes CDR1 MNHNY and CDR2 SVGAGI (reference sequence). The CDR3 loop spans 15 amino acids. The CDR3 coding sequence is TGTGCCAGCAGTCAGATCTACCGGGACAGCTACGAGCAGTACTTC. It translates to CASSQIYRDSYEQYF.

This clonotype was observed at least ten times. The chain joins TRBV18 to TRBJ2-5; a possible D gene is TRBD1 (5 bases). This CDR3 contains 15 residues. The germline CDR1 and CDR2 sequences are KGHSH and LQKENI. Deletions cut 0 bases from V and 9 bases from J, with 17 bases between. The CDR3 sequence: CASSPPSVAQAAQYF. CDR3 coding DNA: TGTGCCAGCTCACCACCGTCGGTTGCACAGGCGGCCCAGTACTTC.

V is TRBV5-1 and J is TRBJ1-4; weak D call: TRBD1 (5 bases). Germline loops: CDR1 SGHRS, CDR2 YFSETQ. Trimming removed 2 bases from V and 8 bases from J, with 13 bases in between. The CDR3 covers 14 residues. The chain's CDR3 is CASSFGGKTEKLFF. In DNA, the CDR3 is TGCGCCAGCAGCTTTGGGGGGAAGACGGAAAAACTGTTTTTT.

In its sample, this clonotype was seen a few times. The J gene is TRBJ2-7, the V gene TRBV5-1, with 7 bases aligning to TRBD1. CDR1 and CDR2 (germline): SGHRS, YFSETQ. The CDR3 is 14 amino acids. Losses at the gene ends were 7 bases for V and 0 bases for J; bases not matched to a gene: 7. The CDR3 DNA follows: TGCGCCAGCGCTTTGACAGGGAGCTCCTACGAGCAGTACTTC. It specifies CASALTGSSYEQYF. Using reference TRBV5-1 and TRBJ2-7 for the parts outside the CDR3, the full variable domain is KAGVTQTPRYLIKTRGQQVTLSCSPISGHRSVSWYQQTPGQGLQFLFEYFSETQRNKGNFPGRFSGRQFSNSRSEMNVSTLELGDSALYLCASALTGSSYEQYFGPGTRLTVT.

This clonotype showed up many times. The CDR3 nucleotides are TGTGCCAGCAGCTTAATTGCGGGAGGGCCGGGCGAGCAGTACTTC. Residues: CASSLIAGGPGEQYF. The chain couples TRBV7-9 to TRBJ2-7; 9 bases are shared with TRBD2. CDR3 length equals 15 residues. CDR1 is SEHNR, CDR2 FQNEAQ, per germline (reference sequence). J gave up 6 bases and V 2 bases, and 8 bases lay outside the gene matches.

This clonotype has just a few counts. This chain links TRBV12-3 or TRBV12-4 with TRBJ1-5; perhaps TRBD1 as D (5 bases). The CDR3 has 15 residues. V dropped 3 bases and J dropped 6 bases, with 15 bases sitting between them. The CDR3 here is CASSLWGGVGQPQHF. CDR3 nucleotide sequence: TGTGCCAGCAGTTTGTGGGGAGGGGTGGGTCAGCCCCAGCATTTT.

J is TRBJ1-2 and V is TRBV6-2 or TRBV6-3, with D possibly TRBD1 on 5 matching bases. Germline V gene data show CDR1 as MNHEY and CDR2 as SVGEGT. V lost 7 bases to trimming and J lost 7 bases, with 25 bases between them. The CDR3 has 16 residues. CDR3 bases: TGTGCCAGCATCCCTCAATTTCAGGGCCAGGATCGTGGCTACACCTTC. This encodes CASIPQFQGQDRGYTF.

This clonotype showed up just once. The chain recombines TRBV27 with TRBJ1-1; no firm D call. V shed 3 bases and J shed 4 bases, with 12 bases lying between them. The CDR3 sequence is 14 residues long. Germline lookup yields CDR1 MNHEY and CDR2 SMNVEV (reference sequence). The CDR3 loop reads CASSLVLGFTEAFF. The DNA for the CDR3 is TGTGCCAGCAGTTTGGTTCTTGGGTTCACTGAAGCTTTCTTT.

This clonotype was found a few times. The CDR3 DNA follows: TGCGCCAGCAGCCAAGACCGGGCACGCAGAAGGGAACTGTTTTTT. It translates to CASSQDRARRRELFF. The V call is TRBV4-3, the J call TRBJ1-4, with no clear D. The CDR3 spans 15 residues. Germline V gene lookup returns CDR1 LGHNA and CDR2 YSLEER. Trimming stripped 0 bases from V and 12 bases from J, with 17 bases between.

The DNA for the CDR3 is TGTGCCAGCAGCTGGCGAAGGGGGGCGACGGGGGAGCAGTACTTC. This encodes CASSWRRGATGEQYF. The genes are TRBV7-8 and TRBJ2-7; perhaps D is TRBD1 or TRBD2 (6 bases each). The CDR3 consists of 15 residues. Germline assignment: CDR1 SGHVS and CDR2 FQNEAQ. Trimming took 4 bases from V and 7 from J, leaving 20 bases between them.